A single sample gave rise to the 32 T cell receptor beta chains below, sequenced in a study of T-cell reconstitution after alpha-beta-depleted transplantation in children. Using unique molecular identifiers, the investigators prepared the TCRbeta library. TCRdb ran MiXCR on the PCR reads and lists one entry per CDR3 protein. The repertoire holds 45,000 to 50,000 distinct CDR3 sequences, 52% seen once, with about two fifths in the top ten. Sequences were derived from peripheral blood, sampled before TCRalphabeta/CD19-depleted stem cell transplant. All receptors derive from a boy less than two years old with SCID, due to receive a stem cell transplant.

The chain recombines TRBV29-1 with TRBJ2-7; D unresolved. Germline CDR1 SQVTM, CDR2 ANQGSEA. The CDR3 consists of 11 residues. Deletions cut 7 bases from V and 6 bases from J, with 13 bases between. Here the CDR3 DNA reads TGCAGCGCCTCGAGCGCGGTCGAGCAGTACTTC. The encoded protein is CSASSAVEQYF.

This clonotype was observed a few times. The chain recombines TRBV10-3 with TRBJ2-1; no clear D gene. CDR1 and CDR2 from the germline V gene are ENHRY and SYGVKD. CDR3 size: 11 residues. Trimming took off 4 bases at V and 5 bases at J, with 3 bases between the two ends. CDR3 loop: CAISGDNEQFF. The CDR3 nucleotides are TGTGCCATCAGTGGCGACAATGAGCAGTTCTTC.

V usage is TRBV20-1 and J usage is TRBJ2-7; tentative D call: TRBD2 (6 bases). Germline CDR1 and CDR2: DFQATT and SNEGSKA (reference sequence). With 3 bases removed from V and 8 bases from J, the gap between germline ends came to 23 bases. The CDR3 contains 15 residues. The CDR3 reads CSARSSGTSGLQQYF. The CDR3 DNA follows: TGCAGTGCTAGGAGTTCGGGGACTTCCGGGTTACAGCAGTACTTC.

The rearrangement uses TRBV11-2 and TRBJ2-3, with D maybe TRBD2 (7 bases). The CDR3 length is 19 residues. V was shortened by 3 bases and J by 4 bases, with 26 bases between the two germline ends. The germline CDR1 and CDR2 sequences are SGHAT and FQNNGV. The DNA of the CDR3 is TGTGCCAGCAGCTTTTTAGCCGAAGGGGGGGGGCCTTATTCAGATACGCAGTATTTT. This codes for CASSFLAEGGGPYSDTQYF. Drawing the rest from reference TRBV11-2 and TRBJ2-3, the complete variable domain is EAGVAQSPRYKIIEKRQSVAFWCNPISGHATLYWYQQILGQGPKLLIQFQNNGVVDDSQLPKDRFSAERLKGVDSTLKIQPAKLEDSAVYLCASSFLAEGGGPYSDTQYFGPGTRLTVL.

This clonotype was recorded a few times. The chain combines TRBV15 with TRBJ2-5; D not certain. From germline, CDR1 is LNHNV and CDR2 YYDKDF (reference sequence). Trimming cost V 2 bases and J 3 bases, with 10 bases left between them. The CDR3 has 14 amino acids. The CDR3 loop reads CATSRPPTEETQYF. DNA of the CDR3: TGTGCCACCAGCAGACCCCCAACGGAAGAGACCCAGTACTTC. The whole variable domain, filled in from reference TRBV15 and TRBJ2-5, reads DAMVIQNPRYQVTQFGKPVTLSCSQTLNHNVMYWYQQKSSQAPKLLFHYYDKDFNNEADTPDNFQSRRPNTSFCFLDIRSPGLGDTAMYLCATSRPPTEETQYFGPGTRLLVL.

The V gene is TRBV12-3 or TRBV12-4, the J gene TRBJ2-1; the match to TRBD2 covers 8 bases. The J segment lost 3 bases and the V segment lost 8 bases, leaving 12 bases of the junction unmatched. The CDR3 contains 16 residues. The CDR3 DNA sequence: TGTGCCAGCGGGCGGGGGGACACCGTGGACTACAATGAGCAGTTCTTC. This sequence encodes CASGRGDTVDYNEQFF.

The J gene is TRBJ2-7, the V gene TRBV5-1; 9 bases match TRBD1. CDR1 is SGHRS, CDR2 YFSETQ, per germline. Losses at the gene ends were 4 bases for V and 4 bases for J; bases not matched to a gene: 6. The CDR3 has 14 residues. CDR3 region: CASSPDRGRYEQYF. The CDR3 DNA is TGCGCCAGCAGCCCGGACAGGGGACGGTACGAGCAGTACTTC.

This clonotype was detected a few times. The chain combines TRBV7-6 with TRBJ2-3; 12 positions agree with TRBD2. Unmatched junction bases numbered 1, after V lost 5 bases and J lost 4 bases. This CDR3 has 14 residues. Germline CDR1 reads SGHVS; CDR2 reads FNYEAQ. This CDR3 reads CASSGLAGSDTQYF. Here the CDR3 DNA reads TGTGCCAGCAGCGGACTAGCGGGGTCAGATACGCAGTATTTT. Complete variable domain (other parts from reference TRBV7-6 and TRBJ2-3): GAGVSQSPRYKVTKRGQDVALRCDPISGHVSLYWYRQALGQGPEFLTYFNYEAQQDKSGLPNDRFSAERPEGSISTLTIQRTEQRDSAMYRCASSGLAGSDTQYFGPGTRLTVL.

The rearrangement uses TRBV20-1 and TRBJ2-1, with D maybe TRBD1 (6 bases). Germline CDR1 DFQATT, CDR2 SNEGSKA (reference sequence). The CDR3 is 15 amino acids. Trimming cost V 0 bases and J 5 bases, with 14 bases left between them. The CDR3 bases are TGCAGTGCTAGAGATAAGGGGGATTTTGACAATGAGCAGTTCTTC. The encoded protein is CSARDKGDFDNEQFF.

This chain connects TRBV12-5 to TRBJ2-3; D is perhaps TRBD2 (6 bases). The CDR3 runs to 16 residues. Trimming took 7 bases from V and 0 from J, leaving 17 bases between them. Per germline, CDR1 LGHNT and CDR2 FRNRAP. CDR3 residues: CASAPTTGVSTDTQYF. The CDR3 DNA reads TGTGCTAGTGCCCCAACAACGGGGGTGAGCACAGATACGCAGTATTTT.

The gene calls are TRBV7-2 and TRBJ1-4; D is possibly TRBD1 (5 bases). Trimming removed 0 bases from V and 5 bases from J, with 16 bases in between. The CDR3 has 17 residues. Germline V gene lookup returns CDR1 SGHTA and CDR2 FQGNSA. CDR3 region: CASSLAPVQAENEKLFF. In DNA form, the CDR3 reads TGTGCCAGCAGCTTAGCGCCGGTACAGGCCGAAAATGAAAAACTGTTTTTT. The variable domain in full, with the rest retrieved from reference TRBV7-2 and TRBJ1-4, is GAGVSQSPSNKVTEKGKDVELRCDPISGHTALYWYRQSLGQGLEFLIYFQGNSAPDKSGLPSDRFSAERTGGSVSTLTIQRTQQEDSAVYLCASSLAPVQAENEKLFFGSGTQLSVL.

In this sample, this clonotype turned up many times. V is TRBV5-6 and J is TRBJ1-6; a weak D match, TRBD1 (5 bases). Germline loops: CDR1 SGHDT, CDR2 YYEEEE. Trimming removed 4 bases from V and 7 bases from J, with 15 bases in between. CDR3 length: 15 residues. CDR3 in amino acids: CASSLLTARNSPLHF. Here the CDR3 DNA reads TGTGCCAGCAGCCTCCTGACAGCGCGGAATTCACCCCTCCACTTT.

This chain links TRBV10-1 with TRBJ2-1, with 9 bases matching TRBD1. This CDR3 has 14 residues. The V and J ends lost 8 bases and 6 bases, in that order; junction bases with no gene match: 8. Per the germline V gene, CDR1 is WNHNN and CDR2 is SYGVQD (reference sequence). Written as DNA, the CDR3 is TGCGCCAGCCAGGAAGGGACAGGGTTCAATGAGCAGTTCTTC. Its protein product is CASQEGTGFNEQFF.

The DNA for the CDR3 is TGTGCCAGCAGCTTGCCGACAGGGGCGGGAGAGACCCAGTACTTC. Translating gives CASSLPTGAGETQYF. The chain carries TRBV7-9 and TRBJ2-5, with TRBD1 matching 8 bases. The CDR3 has 15 residues. V was pared by 3 bases and J by 4 bases, with 7 bases of the junction left unmatched. CDR1 SEHNR and CDR2 FQNEAQ come from the germline V gene (reference sequence).

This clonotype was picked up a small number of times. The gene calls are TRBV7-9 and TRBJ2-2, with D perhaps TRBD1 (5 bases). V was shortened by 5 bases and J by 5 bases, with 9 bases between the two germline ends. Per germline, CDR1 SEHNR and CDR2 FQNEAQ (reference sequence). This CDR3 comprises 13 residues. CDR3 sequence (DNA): TGTGCCAGCAGCCCATCAGGGACCGGGGAGCTGTTTTTT. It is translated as CASSPSGTGELFF.

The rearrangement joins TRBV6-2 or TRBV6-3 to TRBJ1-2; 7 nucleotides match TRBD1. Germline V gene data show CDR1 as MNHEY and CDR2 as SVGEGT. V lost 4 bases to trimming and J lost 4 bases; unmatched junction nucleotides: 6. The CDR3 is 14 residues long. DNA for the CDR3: TGTGCCAGCAGTTCTCGACAGGGACTCTATGGCTACACCTTC. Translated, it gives CASSSRQGLYGYTF.

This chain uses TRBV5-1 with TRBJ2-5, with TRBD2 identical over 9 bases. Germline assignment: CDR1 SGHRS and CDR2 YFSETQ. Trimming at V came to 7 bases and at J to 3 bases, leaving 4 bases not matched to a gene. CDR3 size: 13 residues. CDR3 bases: TGCGCCAGCTCTAGACTAGCGGAAGAGACCCAGTACTTC. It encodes CASSRLAEETQYF.

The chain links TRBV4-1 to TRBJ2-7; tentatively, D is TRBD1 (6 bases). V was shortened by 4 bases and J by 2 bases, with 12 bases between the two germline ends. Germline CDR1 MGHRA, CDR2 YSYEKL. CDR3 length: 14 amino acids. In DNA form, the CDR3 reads TGCGCCAGCAGCCGGGACATAGGACCCTACGAGCAGTACTTC. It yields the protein CASSRDIGPYEQYF.

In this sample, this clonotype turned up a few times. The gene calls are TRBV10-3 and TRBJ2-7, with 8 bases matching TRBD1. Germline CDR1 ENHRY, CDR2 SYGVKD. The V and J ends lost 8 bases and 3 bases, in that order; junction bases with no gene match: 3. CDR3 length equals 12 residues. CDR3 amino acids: CAIGQGFYEQYF. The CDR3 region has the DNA TGTGCCATCGGACAGGGTTTCTACGAGCAGTACTTC.

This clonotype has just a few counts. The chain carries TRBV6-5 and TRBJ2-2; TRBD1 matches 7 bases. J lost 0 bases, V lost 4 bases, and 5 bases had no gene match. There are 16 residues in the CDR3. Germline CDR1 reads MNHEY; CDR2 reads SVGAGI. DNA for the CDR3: TGTGCCAGCAGTTCCCCCGGGACAGCGAACACCGGGGAGCTGTTTTTT. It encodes CASSSPGTANTGELFF.

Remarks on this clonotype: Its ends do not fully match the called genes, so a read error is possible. The CDR3 bases are TGTGCCAGCAGTTTATCGGGCGAAATGACCCCTAACTATGGCGACACCTTC. Its translation is CASSLSGEMTPNYGDTF. The chain is built from TRBV27 and TRBJ1-2; D gene unclear. The CDR3 totals 17 residues. CDR1 MNHEY and CDR2 SMNVEV come from the germline V gene (reference sequence).

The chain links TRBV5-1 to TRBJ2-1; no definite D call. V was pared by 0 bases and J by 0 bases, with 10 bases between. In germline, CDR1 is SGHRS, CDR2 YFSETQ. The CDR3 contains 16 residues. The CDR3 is CASSLAGKGSYNEQFF. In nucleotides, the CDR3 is TGCGCCAGCAGCTTGGCCGGAAAGGGCTCCTACAATGAGCAGTTCTTC. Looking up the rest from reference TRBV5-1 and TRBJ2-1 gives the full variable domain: KAGVTQTPRYLIKTRGQQVTLSCSPISGHRSVSWYQQTPGQGLQFLFEYFSETQRNKGNFPGRFSGRQFSNSRSEMNVSTLELGDSALYLCASSLAGKGSYNEQFFGPGTRLTVL.

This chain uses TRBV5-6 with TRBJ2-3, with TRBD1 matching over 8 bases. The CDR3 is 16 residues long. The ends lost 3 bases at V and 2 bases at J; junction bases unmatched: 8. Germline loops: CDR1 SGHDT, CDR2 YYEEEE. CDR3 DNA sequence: TGTGCCAGCAGCTGGACTGGACAGGGAAACACAGATACGCAGTATTTT. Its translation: CASSWTGQGNTDTQYF.

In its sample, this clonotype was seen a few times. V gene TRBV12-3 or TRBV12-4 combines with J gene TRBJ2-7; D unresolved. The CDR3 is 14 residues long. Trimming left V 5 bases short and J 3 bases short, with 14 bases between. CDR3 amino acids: CASSPVTPYYEQYF. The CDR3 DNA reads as TGTGCCAGCAGTCCTGTGACCCCGTACTACGAGCAGTACTTC.

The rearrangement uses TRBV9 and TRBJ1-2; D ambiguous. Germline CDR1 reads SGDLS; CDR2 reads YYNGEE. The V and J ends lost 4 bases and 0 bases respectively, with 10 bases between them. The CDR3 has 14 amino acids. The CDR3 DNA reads TGTGCCAGCAGCCCGGACGGGTCTAACTATGGCTACACCTTC. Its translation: CASSPDGSNYGYTF.

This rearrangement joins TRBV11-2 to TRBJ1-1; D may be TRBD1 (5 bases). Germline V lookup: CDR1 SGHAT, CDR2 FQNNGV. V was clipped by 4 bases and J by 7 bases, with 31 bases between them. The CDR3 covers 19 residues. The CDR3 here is CASSSIIALIRDQKIEAFF. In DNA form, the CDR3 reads TGTGCCAGCAGCTCGATTATAGCCTTAATAAGGGACCAGAAAATTGAAGCTTTCTTT.

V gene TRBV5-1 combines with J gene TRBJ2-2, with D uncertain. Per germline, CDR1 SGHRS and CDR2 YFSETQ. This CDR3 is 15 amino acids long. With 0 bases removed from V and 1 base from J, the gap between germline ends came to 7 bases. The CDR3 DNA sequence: TGCGCCAGCAGCTTGGCCGTCCAGAACACCGGGGAGCTGTTTTTT. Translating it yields CASSLAVQNTGELFF.

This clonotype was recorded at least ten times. CDR3 sequence reads: CASSPQPQSLNTEAFF. CDR3 sequence (DNA): TGTGCCAGCAGCCCACAGCCCCAGAGCTTGAACACTGAAGCTTTCTTT. The chain couples TRBV7-2 to TRBJ1-1; no clear D gene. The germline gives CDR1 SGHTA, CDR2 FQGNSA. There are 16 residues in the CDR3. Trimming left V 5 bases short and J 0 bases short, with 16 bases between.

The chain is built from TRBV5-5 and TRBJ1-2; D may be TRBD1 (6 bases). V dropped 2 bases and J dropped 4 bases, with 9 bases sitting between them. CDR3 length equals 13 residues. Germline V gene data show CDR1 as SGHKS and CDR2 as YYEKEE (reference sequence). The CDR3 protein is CASSLGGGYGYTF. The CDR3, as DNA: TGTGCCAGCAGCTTAGGGGGAGGCTATGGCTACACCTTC.

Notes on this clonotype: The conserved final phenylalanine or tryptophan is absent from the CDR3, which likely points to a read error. The CDR3: CASSDRDSSNGYTL. The CDR3 nucleotides read TGTGCCAGCAGTGACCGGGACTCCTCCAATGGCTACACCTTA. The chain couples TRBV6-4 to TRBJ1-2, with a possible D match to TRBD1 (5 bases). The germline V gene has CDR1 MRHNA and CDR2 SNTAGT. This CDR3 spans 14 amino acids. With 2 bases removed from V and 6 bases from J, the gap between germline ends came to 13 bases.

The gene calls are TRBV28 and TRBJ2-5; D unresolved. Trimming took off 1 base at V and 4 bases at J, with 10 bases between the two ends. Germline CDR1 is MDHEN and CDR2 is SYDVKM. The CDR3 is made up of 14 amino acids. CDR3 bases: TGTGCCAGCAGTTTATATTCGGTTCCAGAGACCCAGTACTTC. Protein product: CASSLYSVPETQYF.

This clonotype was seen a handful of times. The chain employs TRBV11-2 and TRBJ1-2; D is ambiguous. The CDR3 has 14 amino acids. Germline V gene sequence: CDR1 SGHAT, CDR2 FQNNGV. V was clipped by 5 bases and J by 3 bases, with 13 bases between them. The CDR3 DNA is TGTGCCAGCAGCCGCCAGACGACTGACTATGGCTACACCTTC. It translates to CASSRQTTDYGYTF.